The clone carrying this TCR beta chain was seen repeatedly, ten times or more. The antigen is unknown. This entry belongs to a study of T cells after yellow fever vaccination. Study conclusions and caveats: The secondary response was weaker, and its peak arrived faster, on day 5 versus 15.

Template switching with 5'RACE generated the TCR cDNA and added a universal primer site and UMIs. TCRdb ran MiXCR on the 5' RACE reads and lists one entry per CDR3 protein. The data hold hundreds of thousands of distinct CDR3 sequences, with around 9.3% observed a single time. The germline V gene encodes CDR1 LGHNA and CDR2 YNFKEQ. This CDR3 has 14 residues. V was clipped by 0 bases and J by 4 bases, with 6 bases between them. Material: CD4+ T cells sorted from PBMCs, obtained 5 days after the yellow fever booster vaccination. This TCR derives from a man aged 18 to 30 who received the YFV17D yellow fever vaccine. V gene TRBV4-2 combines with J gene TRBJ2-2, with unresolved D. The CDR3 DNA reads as TGTGCCAGCAGCCAAGATTCAGTCACCGGGGAGCTGTTTTTT. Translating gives CASSQDSVTGELFF.